The present TCR beta chain was sequenced within a study of blood T cells in healthy people across ages. Looking at the study overall: Using template switching, researchers captured about one barcoded beta molecule for each two T cells.

Overall study findings and caveats: Higher diversity and more naive CD4+ cells were features of long-lived donors, compared to aged donors. No conclusive comparison of naive versus antigen-experienced cells was possible with unsorted PBMCs.

For the second PCR, which ran for 7 to 11 cycles, a sample-barcoded 5' primer and a J-beta primer mix were used. A single record per CDR3 protein comes from TCRdb applying MiXCR to the 5' RACE reads. The table includes some 900,000 distinct CDR3 sequences, approximately 49% detected once. This clonotype has more than one count but fewer than ten. Antigen: not known. V was pared by 0 bases and J by 5 bases, with 13 bases between. The CDR3 totals 15 residues. Per the germline V gene, CDR1 is MNHNS and CDR2 is SASEGT. Source material: blood. The V and J genes are TRBV6-1 and TRBJ1-1, with D hard to call. The TCR comes from a man in his thirties or forties in good health. The CDR3 DNA sequence: TGTGCCAGCAGTGAAGCGCAAGGGTTTGAGACTGAAGCTTTCTTT. This encodes CASSEAQGFETEAFF.